One and the same sample provided the 7 T cell receptor beta chains below, sequenced in a study of T cells in Graves' hyperthyroidism and ophthalmopathy. RNA transcripts were the template for amplifying TCR beta CDR3 regions. HTBI primers were used for first-round RT-PCR of the TCR CDR3. TCRdb recomputed calls from the multiplex PCR reads with MiXCR, one row per CDR3 protein. Counted here are about 760,000 distinct CDR3 sequences, about a third occurring once; the ten biggest clones make up around 31%. The source material was blood. The receptors stem from a woman aged 40 to 55 with Graves' hyperthyroidism.

This clonotype was detected ten times or more. The CDR3 loop reads CATSRGVGNQPQHF. CDR3 DNA sequence: TGTGCCACCAGCAGAGGAGTCGGTAATCAGCCCCAGCATTTT. The chain employs TRBV15 and TRBJ1-5, with D unresolved. The CDR3 has 14 residues. CDR1 and CDR2 (germline): LNHNV, YYDKDF (reference sequence). V dropped 1 base and J dropped 4 bases, with 8 bases sitting between them.

This clonotype was detected ten times or more. The genes are TRBV7-6 and TRBJ1-1; D remains ambiguous. The CDR3 loop spans 16 amino acids. Germline values: CDR1 SGHVS, CDR2 FNYEAQ. The V and J ends lost 3 bases and 4 bases respectively, with 18 bases between them. DNA of the CDR3: TGTGCCAGCAGCTTTTCACTCGGATCTGGTCGCACTGAAGCTTTCTTT. It codes for CASSFSLGSGRTEAFF.

In this sample, this clonotype turned up many times. This chain links TRBV5-1 with TRBJ2-6; D gene ambiguous. V was pared by 0 bases and J by 0 bases, with 4 bases between. The CDR3 sequence is 15 residues long. CDR1 and CDR2 (germline): SGHRS, YFSETQ. This CDR3 reads CASSLGSSGANVLTF. CDR3 nucleotides: TGCGCCAGCAGCTTGGGTAGCTCTGGGGCCAACGTCCTGACTTTC. Together with reference TRBV5-1 and TRBJ2-6, the CDR3 gives the full variable domain: KAGVTQTPRYLIKTRGQQVTLSCSPISGHRSVSWYQQTPGQGLQFLFEYFSETQRNKGNFPGRFSGRQFSNSRSEMNVSTLELGDSALYLCASSLGSSGANVLTFGAGSRLTVL.

This clonotype was counted between two and nine times. The chain has TRBV5-1 and TRBJ2-6; a possible D gene is TRBD2 (5 bases). The CDR3 loop spans 19 amino acids. Germline CDR1 is SGHRS and CDR2 is YFSETQ. The V and J ends lost 4 bases and 0 bases respectively, with 20 bases between them. CDR3 protein: CASSPPGGGKPSGANVLTF. Here the CDR3 DNA reads TGCGCCAGCAGCCCACCCGGCGGAGGAAAACCCTCTGGGGCCAACGTCCTGACTTTC.

This clonotype occurred a few times. The V and J genes are TRBV20-1 and TRBJ1-1; 7 bases line up with TRBD1. The J segment lost 0 bases and the V segment lost 5 bases, leaving 6 bases of the junction unmatched. The CDR3 runs 14 residues. Germline loops: CDR1 DFQATT, CDR2 SNEGSKA (reference sequence). CDR3 bases: TGCAGTGCTGGGCGGGACAGCTTGAACACTGAAGCTTTCTTT. Amino acids: CSAGRDSLNTEAFF.

This sequence joins TRBV3-1 and TRBJ1-4; D is ambiguous. V was cut by 6 bases and J by 4 bases, with 9 bases left in between. The CDR3 is 13 residues long. The germline V gene encodes CDR1 LGHDT and CDR2 YNNKEL (reference sequence). The CDR3 protein is CASRLRSNEKLFF. The CDR3 region has the DNA TGTGCCAGCAGATTGCGGAGTAATGAAAAACTGTTTTTT.

This CDR3 reads CSARDRGGTDGYTF. The CDR3 DNA reads as TGCAGTGCTAGAGATCGGGGGGGCACAGATGGCTACACCTTC. V usage is TRBV20-1 and J usage is TRBJ1-2; the D gene is possibly TRBD1 (6 bases). The V gene lost 0 bases and the J gene lost 6 bases, with 14 bases spanning the gap. This CDR3 is 14 amino acids long. The V gene's germline CDR1 is DFQATT and CDR2 SNEGSKA (reference sequence).